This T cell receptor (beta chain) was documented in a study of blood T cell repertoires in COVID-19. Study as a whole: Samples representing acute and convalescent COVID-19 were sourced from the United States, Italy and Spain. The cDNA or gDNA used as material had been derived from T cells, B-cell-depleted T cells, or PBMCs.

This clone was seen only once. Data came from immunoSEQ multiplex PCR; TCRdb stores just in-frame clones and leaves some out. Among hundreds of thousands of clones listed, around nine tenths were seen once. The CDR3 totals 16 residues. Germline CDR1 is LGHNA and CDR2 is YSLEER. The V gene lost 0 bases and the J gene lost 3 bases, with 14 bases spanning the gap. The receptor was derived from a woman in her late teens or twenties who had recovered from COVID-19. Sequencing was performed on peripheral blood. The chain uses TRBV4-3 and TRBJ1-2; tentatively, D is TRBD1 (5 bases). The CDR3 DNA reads TGCGCCAGCAGCCAAGATCAGGGACTGATTGACTATGGCTACACCTTC. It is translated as CASSQDQGLIDYGYTF.